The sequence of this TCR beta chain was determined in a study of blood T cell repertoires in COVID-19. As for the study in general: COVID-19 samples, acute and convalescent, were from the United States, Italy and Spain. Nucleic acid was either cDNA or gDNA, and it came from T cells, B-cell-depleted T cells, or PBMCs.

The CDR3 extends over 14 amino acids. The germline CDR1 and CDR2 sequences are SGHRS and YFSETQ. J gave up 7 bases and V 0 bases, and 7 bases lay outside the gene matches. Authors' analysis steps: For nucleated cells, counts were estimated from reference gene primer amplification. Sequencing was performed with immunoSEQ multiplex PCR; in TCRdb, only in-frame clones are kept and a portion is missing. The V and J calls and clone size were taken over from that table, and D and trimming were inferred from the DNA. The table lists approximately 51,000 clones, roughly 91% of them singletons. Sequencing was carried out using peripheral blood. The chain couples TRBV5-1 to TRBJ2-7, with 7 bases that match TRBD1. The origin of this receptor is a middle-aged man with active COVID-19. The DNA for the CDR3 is TGCGCCAGCAGCTTGGGGGGACAGCTGGGTGAGCAGTACTTC. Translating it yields CASSLGGQLGEQYF.